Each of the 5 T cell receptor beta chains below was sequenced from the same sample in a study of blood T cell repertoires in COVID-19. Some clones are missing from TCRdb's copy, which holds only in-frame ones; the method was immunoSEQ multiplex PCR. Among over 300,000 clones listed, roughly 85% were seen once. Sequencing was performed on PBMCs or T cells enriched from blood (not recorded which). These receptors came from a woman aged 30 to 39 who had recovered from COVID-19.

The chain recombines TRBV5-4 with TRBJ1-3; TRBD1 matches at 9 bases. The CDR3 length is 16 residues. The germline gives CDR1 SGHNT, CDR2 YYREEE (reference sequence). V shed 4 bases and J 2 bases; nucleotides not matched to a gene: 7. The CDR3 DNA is TGTGCCAGCAGCCCCGGGACAGGGCAGGCTGGAAACACCATATATTTT. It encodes CASSPGTGQAGNTIYF. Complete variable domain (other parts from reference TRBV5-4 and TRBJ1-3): ETGVTQSPTHLIKTRGQQVTLRCSSQSGHNTVSWYQQALGQGPQFIFQYYREEENGRGNFPPRFSGLQFPNYSSELNVNALELDDSALYLCASSPGTGQAGNTIYFGEGSWLTVV.

CDR3 in amino acids: CASSLDGSRETQYF. The CDR3 DNA reads TGCGCCAGCAGCTTGGACGGGTCCCGAGAGACCCAGTACTTC. This chain connects TRBV5-1 to TRBJ2-5; D remains ambiguous. The germline V gene encodes CDR1 SGHRS and CDR2 YFSETQ. V was clipped by 0 bases and J by 4 bases, with 10 bases between them. The CDR3 runs to 14 residues.

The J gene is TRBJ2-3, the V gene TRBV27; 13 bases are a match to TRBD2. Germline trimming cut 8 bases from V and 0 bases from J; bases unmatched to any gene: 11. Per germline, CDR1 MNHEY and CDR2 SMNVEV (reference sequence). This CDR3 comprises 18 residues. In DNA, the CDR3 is TGTGCCAGCTCCTCGGGGACTAGCGGGGTTTTAAGCACAGATACGCAGTATTTT. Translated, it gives CASSSGTSGVLSTDTQYF.

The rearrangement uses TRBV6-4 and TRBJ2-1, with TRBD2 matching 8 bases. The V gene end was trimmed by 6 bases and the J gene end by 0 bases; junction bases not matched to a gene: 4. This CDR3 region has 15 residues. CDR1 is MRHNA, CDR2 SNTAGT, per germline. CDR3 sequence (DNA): TGTGCCAGCAGCGAACTAGCGGTCTCCTACAATGAGCAGTTCTTC. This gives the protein CASSELAVSYNEQFF.

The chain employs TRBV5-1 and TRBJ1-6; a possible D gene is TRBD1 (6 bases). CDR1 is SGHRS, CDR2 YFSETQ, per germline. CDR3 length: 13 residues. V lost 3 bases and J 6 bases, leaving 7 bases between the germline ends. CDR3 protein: CASSSRGNSPLHF. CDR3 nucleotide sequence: TGCGCCAGCAGCTCCAGGGGTAATTCACCCCTCCACTTT.